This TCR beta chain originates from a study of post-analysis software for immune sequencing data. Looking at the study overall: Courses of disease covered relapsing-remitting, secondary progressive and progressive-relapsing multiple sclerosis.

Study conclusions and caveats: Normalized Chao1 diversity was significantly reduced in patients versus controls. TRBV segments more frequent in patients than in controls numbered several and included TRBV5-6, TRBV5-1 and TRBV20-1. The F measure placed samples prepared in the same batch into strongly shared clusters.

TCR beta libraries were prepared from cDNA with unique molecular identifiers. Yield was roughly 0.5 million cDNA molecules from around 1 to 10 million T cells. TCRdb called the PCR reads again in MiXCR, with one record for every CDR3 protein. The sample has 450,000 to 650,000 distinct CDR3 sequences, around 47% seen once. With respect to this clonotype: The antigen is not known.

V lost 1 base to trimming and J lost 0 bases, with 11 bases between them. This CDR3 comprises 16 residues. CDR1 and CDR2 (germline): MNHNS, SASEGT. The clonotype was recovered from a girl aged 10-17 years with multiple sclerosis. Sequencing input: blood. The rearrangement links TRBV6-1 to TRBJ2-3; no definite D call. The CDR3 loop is CASSEGATTSTDTQYF. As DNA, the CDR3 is TGTGCCAGCAGTGAAGGCGCTACCACCAGCACAGATACGCAGTATTTT.